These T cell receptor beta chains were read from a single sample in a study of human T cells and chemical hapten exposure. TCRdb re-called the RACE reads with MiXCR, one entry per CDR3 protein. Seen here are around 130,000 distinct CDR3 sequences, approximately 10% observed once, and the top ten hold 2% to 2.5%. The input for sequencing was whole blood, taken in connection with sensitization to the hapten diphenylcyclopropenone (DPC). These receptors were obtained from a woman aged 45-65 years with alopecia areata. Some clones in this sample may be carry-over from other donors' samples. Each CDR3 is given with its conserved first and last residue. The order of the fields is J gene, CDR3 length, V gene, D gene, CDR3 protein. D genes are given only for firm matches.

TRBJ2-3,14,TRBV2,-,CASSEVLSPDTQYF
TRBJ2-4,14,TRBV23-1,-,CASSHRAAKNIQYF
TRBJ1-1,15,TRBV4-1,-,CASNPNHNLNTEAFF
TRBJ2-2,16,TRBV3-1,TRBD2,CASSQLAGANTGELFF
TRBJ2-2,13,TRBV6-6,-,CASSYLATGELFF
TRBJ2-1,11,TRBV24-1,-,CATRTANEQFF
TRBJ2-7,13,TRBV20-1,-,CSAKGGGAYEQYF
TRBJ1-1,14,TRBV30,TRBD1,CAWSPGTGGSGAFF
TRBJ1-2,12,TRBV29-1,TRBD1,CSVEVPGQKNTF
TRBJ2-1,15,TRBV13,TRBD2,CASSLRGGGYNEQFF
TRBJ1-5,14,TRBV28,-,CASSLGRSNQPQHF
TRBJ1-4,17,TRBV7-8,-,CASSLELGRGANEKLFF
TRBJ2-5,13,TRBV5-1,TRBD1,CASSDRVQETQYF
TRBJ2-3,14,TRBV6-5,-,CASSYGTGSDTQYF
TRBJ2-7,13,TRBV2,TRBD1,CASTRDSSYEQYF
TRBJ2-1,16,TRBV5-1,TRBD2,CASTTTTSGRGSEQFF
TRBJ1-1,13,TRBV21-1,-,CASSFRQNTEAFF
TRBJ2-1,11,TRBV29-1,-,CSASLAKGQFF
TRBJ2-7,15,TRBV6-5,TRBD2,CASSYGWGGSEEQYF
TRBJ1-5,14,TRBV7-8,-,CASSFFPTGQPQHF
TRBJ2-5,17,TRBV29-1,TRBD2,CSVESSGRAESQETQYF
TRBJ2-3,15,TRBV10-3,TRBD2,CAISRAGSSTDTQYF
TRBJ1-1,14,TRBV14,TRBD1,CASSRQGAGTEAFF